These T cell receptor beta chains were read from a single sample in a study of spatial heterogeneity in lung cancer. TCRdb fed the 5' RACE reads into MiXCR, producing one record per CDR3 protein. The sample consists of over 10,000 distinct CDR3 sequences, roughly 5.2% of them appearing once. Sequencing was performed on lung tumor tissue, taken at surgery. Receptor source: a male donor with early-stage non-small cell lung cancer. The CDR3 runs from the conserved cysteine through the conserved F or W. D genes are given only for firm matches. Expanded clones are given a class, and other clones once, few, many or no size at all.

v_call,clone_size,j_call,d_call,cdr3_aa,cdr3_nt
TRBV4-3,NA,TRBJ2-3,NA,CASSHLPTATDTQYF,TGCGCCAGCAGCCACCTTCCGACAGCAACAGATACGCAGTATTTT
TRBV24-1,many,TRBJ1-5,TRBD1,CATSDPRQGSLNQPQHF,TGTGCCACCAGTGACCCCAGACAGGGATCCCTCAATCAGCCCCAGCATTTT
TRBV5-6,medium-sized,TRBJ2-1,NA,CASSLALGSNEQFF,TGTGCCAGCAGCTTGGCTTTGGGGAGCAATGAGCAGTTCTTC
TRBV12-3/TRBV12-4,many,TRBJ1-2,NA,CASSPGRIGGEDYGYTF,TGTGCCAGCAGCCCCGGAAGGATAGGGGGGGAAGACTATGGCTACACCTTC
TRBV29-1,many,TRBJ1-1,NA,CSVLQRNTEAFF,TGCAGCGTTCTTCAGCGGAACACTGAAGCTTTCTTT
TRBV12-3/TRBV12-4,many,TRBJ2-2,NA,CASSLIGADTGELFF,TGTGCCAGCAGTTTAATAGGTGCGGACACCGGGGAGCTGTTTTTT
TRBV7-2,many,TRBJ1-1,TRBD1,CASSWQGDDTEAFF,TGTGCCAGCAGCTGGCAGGGGGATGACACTGAAGCTTTCTTT
TRBV12-3/TRBV12-4,many,TRBJ2-3,NA,CASWTVGGAADTQYF,TGTGCCAGCTGGACTGTGGGGGGGGCGGCAGATACGCAGTATTTT
TRBV20-1,many,TRBJ2-3,TRBD2,CSASGGRDTQYF,TGCAGTGCGAGCGGGGGGAGGGATACGCAGTATTTT
TRBV3-1,many,TRBJ1-4,NA,CASSPVIEGERLFF,TGTGCCAGCAGCCCCGTGATTGAGGGGGAAAGACTGTTTTTT
TRBV11-2,few,TRBJ2-5,NA,CASSSLGLERTQYF,TGTGCCAGCAGCAGCTTAGGGTTGGAGAGGACCCAGTACTTC
TRBV10-3,many,TRBJ1-3,NA,CAIREASGNTIYF,TGTGCCATCAGGGAGGCATCTGGAAACACCATATATTTT
TRBV7-3,many,TRBJ1-1,NA,CASSLGRTEAFF,TGTGCCAGCAGCTTAGGGAGGACTGAAGCTTTCTTT
TRBV7-2,many,TRBJ2-3,TRBD2,CASSSGPSGVTDTQYF,TGTGCCAGCAGCTCAGGGCCCAGCGGGGTCACAGATACGCAGTATTTT
TRBV7-8,many,TRBJ2-5,NA,CASSFPGAETQYF,TGTGCCAGCAGCTTCCCCGGTGCTGAGACCCAGTACTTC
TRBV4-1,many,TRBJ2-5,TRBD1,CASSQDPRQGGAETQYF,TGCGCCAGCAGCCAAGATCCCCGACAGGGGGGCGCGGAGACCCAGTACTTC
TRBV6-5,many,TRBJ2-1,NA,CASSPRNNEQFF,TGTGCCAGCAGTCCGAGGAACAATGAGCAGTTCTTC
TRBV6-5,medium-sized,TRBJ1-5,NA,CASRELGRDRPQHF,TGTGCCAGCAGGGAGTTGGGCAGGGATCGGCCCCAGCATTTT
TRBV29-1,many,TRBJ2-4,NA,CSVVRDGVDIQYF,TGCAGCGTGGTACGGGATGGGGTGGACATTCAGTACTTC
TRBV5-1,many,TRBJ1-1,NA,CASSFVEGKAFF,TGCGCCAGCAGCTTTGTGGAGGGAAAGGCTTTCTTT
TRBV7-6,many,TRBJ1-2,TRBD1,CASSPQGALNGYTF,TGTGCCAGCAGCCCACAGGGGGCTTTGAATGGCTACACCTTC
TRBV4-1,medium-sized,TRBJ2-3,TRBD2,CASSPRGLAGGVTDTQYF,TGCGCCAGCAGCCCGAGAGGACTAGCGGGGGGAGTAACAGATACGCAGTATTTT
TRBV4-3,NA,TRBJ2-3,TRBD2,CASSQGTPGGIDTQYF,TGCGCCAGCAGCCAAGGAACTCCGGGGGGTATAGATACGCAGTATTTT
TRBV5-6,many,TRBJ1-6,NA,CASSLDNSPLHF,TGTGCCAGCAGCTTGGATAATTCACCCCTCCACTTT
TRBV7-9,many,TRBJ2-1,NA,CASNSGGDEQFF,TGTGCCAGCAACTCCGGCGGGGATGAGCAGTTCTTC
TRBV6-2/TRBV6-3,NA,TRBJ1-2,NA,CASRPTQKEGYTF,TGTGCCAGCAGACCGACCCAGAAAGAAGGCTACACCTTC
TRBV12-3/TRBV12-4,many,TRBJ2-1,TRBD2,CASRLAVKHNEQFF,TGTGCCAGCAGGCTAGCGGTCAAACACAATGAGCAGTTCTTC
TRBV6-5,many,TRBJ1-1,NA,CASSPLPDTEAFF,TGTGCCAGCAGCCCTTTGCCGGACACTGAAGCTTTCTTT
TRBV6-2/TRBV6-3,many,TRBJ1-1,NA,CASSWGENTAFF,TGTGCCAGCAGTTGGGGGGAGAATACAGCTTTCTTT
TRBV18,many,TRBJ2-4,NA,CASSPFFKLAKNIQYF,TGTGCCAGCTCACCATTTTTTAAGTTAGCCAAAAACATTCAGTACTTC
TRBV7-2,many,TRBJ1-4,TRBD1,CASSRGGYEKLFF,TGTGCCAGCAGCCGAGGGGGCTACGAAAAACTGTTTTTT
TRBV20-1,many,TRBJ1-1,NA,CSARRRTYTEAFF,TGCAGTGCTAGGAGACGGACGTACACTGAAGCTTTCTTT
TRBV6-2/TRBV6-3,many,TRBJ2-1,NA,CASSTRTGGGPNEQFF,TGTGCCAGCAGTACTCGAACAGGGGGGGGTCCGAATGAGCAGTTCTTC
TRBV6-5,many,TRBJ1-2,NA,CASRGPLKGYTF,TGTGCCAGCAGGGGGCCCCTGAAAGGCTACACCTTC
TRBV7-2,many,TRBJ1-5,NA,CASSLRDYSNQPQHF,TGTGCCAGCAGCTTACGAGATTATAGCAATCAGCCCCAGCATTTT
TRBV5-1,many,TRBJ1-4,NA,CASSLDATNEKLFF,TGCGCCAGCAGCTTGGACGCAACTAATGAAAAACTGTTTTTT
TRBV6-2/TRBV6-3,many,TRBJ2-5,NA,CASSYTRTGYWETQYF,TGTGCCAGCAGTTATACGCGGACGGGATATTGGGAGACCCAGTACTTC